This T cell receptor (beta chain) was retrieved from a study of cytomegalovirus exposure and HLA in healthy donors. V was shortened by 5 bases and J by 2 bases, with 10 bases between the two germline ends. Germline V lookup: CDR1 SGHTA, CDR2 FQGNSA. This CDR3 has 13 residues. Amplification used 60 Vbeta primers and 13 Jbeta primers. The repertoire was sequenced with immunoSEQ multiplex PCR; TCRdb's copy has only in-frame clones and lacks some. This table has fewer than 200,000 clones, 65% to 85% appearing once. Likely unrecorded immune exposures existed in these nominally healthy donors. This chain uses TRBV7-2 with TRBJ2-7; perhaps TRBD1 as D (6 bases). The source is a woman aged 45-65 years in good health and CMV-seropositive. Sequencing was done on a sample of PBMCs. The CDR3 DNA reads as TGTGCCAGCAGCCACAGGGATACCTACGAGCAGTACTTC. Translated, it gives CASSHRDTYEQYF.